The source of this T cell receptor (beta chain) is a study of T cell responses to AZD1222 COVID-19 vaccine. The assay was immunoSEQ multiplex PCR, and TCRdb's table has in-frame clones only and misses some. The sample contains about 130,000 clones, around 90% of which appear only once. CDR3 size: 15 residues. V dropped 4 bases and J dropped 1 base, with 13 bases sitting between them. Germline V gene data show CDR1 as SGHTA and CDR2 as FQGNSA. Source: peripheral blood, taken on day 0 of AZD1222 vaccination. The chain employs TRBV7-2 and TRBJ2-5; perhaps TRBD1 as D (6 bases). The sequence was obtained from an adult in good health. In nucleotides, the CDR3 is TGTGCCAGCAGCTCCGACAGGCTAACCCAAGAGACCCAGTACTTC. The encoded protein is CASSSDRLTQETQYF.